The T cell receptor (beta chain) under discussion was sequenced for a study of PD-L1 blockade in urothelial cancer. Looking at the study overall: About 90% of the roughly 30 patients comprised males who had bladder-origin urothelial cancer. Each patient had 0 to 3 earlier chemotherapy regimens.

Indicated time point: pretreatment peripheral blood. Germline-derived CDR1 and CDR2 are SGHRS and YFSETQ. This CDR3 is built from 14 residues. V lost 7 bases and J 4 bases, leaving 15 bases between the germline ends. The method was immunoSEQ multiplex PCR; TCRdb's version includes in-frame clones alone and lacks a portion of them. The sample has 60,000 or so clones, 65% to 90% seen once. This material consisted of PBMCs, taken around atezolizumab (anti-PD-L1) treatment. This TCR derives from a man aged 65-85 years with urothelial cancer. This chain connects TRBV5-1 to TRBJ2-1, with D possibly being TRBD1 (6 bases). The CDR3 DNA follows: TGCGCCAGCGGGAAGGACAGCAGATACAATGAGCAGTTCTTC. Its protein product is CASGKDSRYNEQFF.